A single sample is the source of the 15 T cell receptor beta chains below, sequenced in a study of beta chain features in type 1 diabetes (dated by TCRdb to 2017 to 2018). The method was the immunoSEQ multiplex PCR assay. All of the isolated RNA was reverse transcribed with the High Capacity cDNA Reverse Transcription Kit, so expressed TCRB transcripts were sequenced. Imported from immuneACCESS, the table was reduced by TCRdb to in-frame sequences with V and J called. These copies leave out some clones; in studies compared against another copy, an unresolved V gene accounts for under half, and the cause of the remainder is not known. Recorded for this sample are about 130,000 clones; around a tenth of them occurred a single time. The ten largest clones add up to around 0.7% of the sample. The sequenced sample consisted of central memory CD4+ T cells from blood. Every receptor here comes from a man aged 18 to 29 in good health.

This clone has only a few counts. V usage is TRBV27 and J usage is TRBJ1-2, with TRBD1 matching over 10 bases. This CDR3 is 13 amino acids long. V dropped 6 bases and J dropped 8; count of bases not matched to a gene: 6. Looked up from germline, CDR1 is MNHEY and CDR2 is SMNVEV (reference sequence). This CDR3 is CASRLGDRGGYTF. CDR3 in DNA: TGTGCCAGCAGACTAGGGGACAGGGGCGGCTACACCTTC.

The V call is TRBV18, the J call TRBJ1-2; D is undetermined. V was shortened by 1 base and J by 3 bases, with 9 bases between the two germline ends. The CDR3 contains 14 residues. CDR1 is KGHSH, CDR2 LQKENI, per germline. CDR3 coding DNA: TGTGCCAGCTCACCACGTCGGGTTGACTATGGCTACACCTTC. This encodes CASSPRRVDYGYTF.

With regard to this clone: Within the sample, other DNA sequences also encode this same CDR3. V usage is TRBV5-4 and J usage is TRBJ2-7; 9 bases line up with TRBD2. J was trimmed by 2 bases and V by 2 bases; bases with no gene match: 2. In germline, CDR1 is SGHNT, CDR2 YYREEE (reference sequence). This CDR3 contains 14 residues. DNA for the CDR3: TGTGCCAGCAGCTTAGCGGGGGGTACCTACGAGCAGTACTTC. It yields the protein CASSLAGGTYEQYF.

This rearrangement joins TRBV2 to TRBJ2-7; no clear D. In germline, CDR1 is SNHLY, CDR2 FYNNEI. Trimming stripped 2 bases from V and 3 bases from J, with 5 bases between. The CDR3 spans 12 residues. The CDR3 is CASSENLYEQYF. The CDR3 DNA sequence: TGTGCCAGCAGTGAAAATCTCTACGAGCAGTACTTC.

The chain joins TRBV11-2 to TRBJ2-3, with 7 bases lining up with TRBD2. Trimming took 5 bases from V and 2 from J; bases not matched to a gene: 16. Germline lookup yields CDR1 SGHAT and CDR2 FQNNGV. CDR3 length: 18 amino acids. The DNA for the CDR3 is TGTGCCAGCAGCCCAGATGGGGTTCGGGGGGATCTCACAGATACGCAGTATTTT. It specifies CASSPDGVRGDLTDTQYF.

The chain joins TRBV9 to TRBJ2-1; 7 bases match TRBD2. The trim removed 4 bases at V and 0 bases at J, leaving 4 bases unmatched. CDR1 is SGDLS and CDR2 is YYNGEE in the germline V gene. This CDR3 has 15 amino acids. In DNA form, the CDR3 reads TGTGCCAGCAGCTCCCAGCGGGGCTCCTACAATGAGCAGTTCTTC. Translating it yields CASSSQRGSYNEQFF.

The sample holds many counts of this clone. The genes are TRBV18 and TRBJ2-1; 8 bases are shared with TRBD1. CDR1 and CDR2 (germline): KGHSH, LQKENI. The CDR3 sequence is 15 residues long. V dropped 1 base and J dropped 8; count of bases not matched to a gene: 7. CDR3 DNA sequence: TGTGCCAGCTCACCACGTCAGGGGGCATCCGATGAGCAGTTCTTC. This sequence encodes CASSPRQGASDEQFF.

V usage is TRBV2 and J usage is TRBJ2-7; D is undetermined. The CDR3 is made up of 14 amino acids. Between the trimmed V and J ends, which lost 2 bases and 1 base, there was a span of 9 bases. Germline-derived CDR1 and CDR2 are SNHLY and FYNNEI. The CDR3 bases are TGTGCCAGCAGTGAATTTGTGAGTTCCTACGAGCAGTACTTC. It encodes CASSEFVSSYEQYF.

This clone appeared a few times. The V call is TRBV5-1, the J call TRBJ1-6; TRBD1 is a possible D gene (5 bases). This CDR3 is 13 amino acids long. V was clipped by 6 bases and J by 7 bases, with 11 bases between them. The germline gives CDR1 SGHRS, CDR2 YFSETQ. This chain's CDR3 is CASNDGGNSPLHF. As DNA, the CDR3 is TGCGCCAGCAACGACGGGGGAAATTCACCCCTCCACTTT. Combining the CDR3 with reference TRBV5-1 and TRBJ1-6 gives the whole variable domain KAGVTQTPRYLIKTRGQQVTLSCSPISGHRSVSWYQQTPGQGLQFLFEYFSETQRNKGNFPGRFSGRQFSNSRSEMNVSTLELGDSALYLCASNDGGNSPLHFGNGTRLTVT.

The rearrangement uses TRBV7-7 and TRBJ2-3; 10 positions match TRBD1. Germline V lookup: CDR1 SSHAT, CDR2 FNYEAQ (reference sequence). Losses at the gene ends were 5 bases for V and 4 bases for J; bases not matched to a gene: 6. The CDR3 has 15 residues. The CDR3 DNA reads as TGTGCCAGCAGCCTCGGGACAGGGGTGGCAGATACGCAGTATTTT. Its translation is CASSLGTGVADTQYF.

The table lists this clone with a few counts. J is TRBJ2-7 and V is TRBV28; D gene uncertain. V dropped 5 bases and J dropped 3 bases, with 8 bases sitting between them. This CDR3 is built from 12 residues. Germline V CDR1 and CDR2: MDHEN, SYDVKM. CDR3 region: CASSERVYEQYF. The CDR3 DNA follows: TGTGCCAGCAGTGAACGGGTCTACGAGCAGTACTTC.

The V and J genes are TRBV28 and TRBJ2-6; no clear D gene. Germline loops: CDR1 MDHEN, CDR2 SYDVKM. V dropped 8 bases and J dropped 3 bases, with 8 bases sitting between them. This CDR3 spans 13 amino acids. The CDR3 protein is CASYSNGANVLTF. The CDR3, as DNA: TGTGCCAGCTATTCTAATGGGGCCAACGTCCTGACTTTC.

This clone showed up just a few times. The chain's CDR3 is CASRPQGGQRETQYF. The CDR3 DNA is TGTGCCAGCAGGCCACAGGGTGGGCAAAGGGAGACCCAGTACTTC. The chain carries TRBV6-5 and TRBJ2-5, with D perhaps matching TRBD1 (6 bases). The germline V gene has CDR1 MNHEY and CDR2 SVGAGI. V was trimmed by 6 bases and J by 5 bases, leaving 19 bases between them. This CDR3 has 15 amino acids.

This clone was seen many times. The chain has TRBV11-2 and TRBJ2-2; TRBD1 matches 7 bases. V lost 5 bases and J lost 6; bases outside the gene matches: 6. CDR3 length equals 14 residues. Germline values: CDR1 SGHAT, CDR2 FQNNGV. The CDR3 DNA is TGTGCCAGCAGCACCCCGACAGGGCCCGGGGAGCTGTTTTTT. Residues: CASSTPTGPGELFF.

The chain recombines TRBV7-2 with TRBJ2-5; D unresolved. The CDR3 runs 14 residues. V was clipped by 5 bases and J by 1 base, with 11 bases between them. The germline CDR1 and CDR2 sequences are SGHTA and FQGNSA. CDR3 nucleotides: TGTGCCAGCAGCCGAAACGGAGCCCAAGAGACCCAGTACTTC. Protein product: CASSRNGAQETQYF.